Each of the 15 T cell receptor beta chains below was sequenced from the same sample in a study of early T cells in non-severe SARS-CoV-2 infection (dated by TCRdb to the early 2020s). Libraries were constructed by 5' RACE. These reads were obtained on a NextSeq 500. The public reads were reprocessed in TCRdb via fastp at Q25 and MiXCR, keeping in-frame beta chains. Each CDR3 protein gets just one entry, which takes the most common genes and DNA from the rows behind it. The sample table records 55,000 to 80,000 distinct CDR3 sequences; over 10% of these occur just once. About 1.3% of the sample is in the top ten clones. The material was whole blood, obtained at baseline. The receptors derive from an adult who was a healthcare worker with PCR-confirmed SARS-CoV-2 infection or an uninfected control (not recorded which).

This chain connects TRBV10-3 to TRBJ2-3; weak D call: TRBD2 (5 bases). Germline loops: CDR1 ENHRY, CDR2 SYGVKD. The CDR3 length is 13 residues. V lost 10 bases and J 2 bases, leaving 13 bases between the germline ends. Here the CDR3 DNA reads TGTGCCACCCAAGAGGGTTCCACAGATACGCAGTATTTT. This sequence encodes CATQEGSTDTQYF.

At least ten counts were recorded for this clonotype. CDR3 amino acids: CSARDREYEQYF. The CDR3 DNA reads as TGCAGTGCTAGGGACAGGGAGTACGAGCAGTACTTC. This chain uses TRBV20-1 with TRBJ2-7; TRBD1 agrees at 8 bases. CDR3 size: 12 residues. The ends lost 3 bases at V and 4 bases at J; junction bases unmatched: 2. The germline V gene has CDR1 DFQATT and CDR2 SNEGSKA (reference sequence).

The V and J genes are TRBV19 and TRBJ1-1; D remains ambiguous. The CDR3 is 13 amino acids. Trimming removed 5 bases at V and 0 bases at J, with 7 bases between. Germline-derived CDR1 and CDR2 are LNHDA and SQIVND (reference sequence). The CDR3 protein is CASSSTLNTEAFF. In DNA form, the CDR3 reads TGTGCCAGTAGTTCCACACTGAACACTGAAGCTTTCTTT.

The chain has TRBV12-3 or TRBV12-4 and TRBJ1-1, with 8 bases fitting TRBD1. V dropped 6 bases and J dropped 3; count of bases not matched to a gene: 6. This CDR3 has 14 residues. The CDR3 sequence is CASRPTGVYTEAFF. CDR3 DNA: TGTGCCAGCAGGCCGACAGGGGTATACACTGAAGCTTTCTTT.

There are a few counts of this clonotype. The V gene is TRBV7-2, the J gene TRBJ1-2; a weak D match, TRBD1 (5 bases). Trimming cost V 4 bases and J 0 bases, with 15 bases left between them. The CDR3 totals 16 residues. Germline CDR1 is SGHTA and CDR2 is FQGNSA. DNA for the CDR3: TGTGCCAGCAGCTCCCCCCCGGGGGGAGCTAACTATGGCTACACCTTC. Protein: CASSSPPGGANYGYTF.

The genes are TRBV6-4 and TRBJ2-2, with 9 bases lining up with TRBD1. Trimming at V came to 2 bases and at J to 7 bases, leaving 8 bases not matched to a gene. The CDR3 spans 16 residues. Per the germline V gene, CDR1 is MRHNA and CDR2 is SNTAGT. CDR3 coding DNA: TGTGCCAGCAGTGACCGGCCGGGACAGGGTGGCGGGGAGCTGTTTTTT. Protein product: CASSDRPGQGGGELFF.

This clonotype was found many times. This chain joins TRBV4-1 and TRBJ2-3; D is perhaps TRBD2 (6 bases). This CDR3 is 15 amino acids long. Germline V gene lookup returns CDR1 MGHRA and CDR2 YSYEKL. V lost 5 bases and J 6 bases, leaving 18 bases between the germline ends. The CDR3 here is CASSSPTSPLDTQYF. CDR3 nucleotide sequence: TGCGCCAGCAGCTCCCCGACTAGTCCCCTTGATACGCAGTATTTT.

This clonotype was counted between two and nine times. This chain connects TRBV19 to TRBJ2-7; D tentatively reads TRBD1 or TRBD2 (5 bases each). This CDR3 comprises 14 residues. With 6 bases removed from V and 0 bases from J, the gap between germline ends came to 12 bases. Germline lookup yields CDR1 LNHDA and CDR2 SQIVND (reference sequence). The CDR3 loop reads CASSPWGSSYEQYF. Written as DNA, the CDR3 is TGTGCCAGTAGCCCCTGGGGGAGCTCCTACGAGCAGTACTTC.

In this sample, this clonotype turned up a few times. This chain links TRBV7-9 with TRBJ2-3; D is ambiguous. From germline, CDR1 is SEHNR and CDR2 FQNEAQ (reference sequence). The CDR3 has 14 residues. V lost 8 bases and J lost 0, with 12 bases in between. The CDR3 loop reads CASLDTASTDTQYF. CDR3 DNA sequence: TGTGCCAGCCTCGACACGGCGAGCACAGATACGCAGTATTTT.

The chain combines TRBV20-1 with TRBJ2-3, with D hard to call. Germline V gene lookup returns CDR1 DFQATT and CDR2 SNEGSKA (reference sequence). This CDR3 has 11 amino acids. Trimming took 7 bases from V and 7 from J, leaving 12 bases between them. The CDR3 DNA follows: TGCAGTGTTCCTAGGGCTTATACGCAGTATTTT. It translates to CSVPRAYTQYF.

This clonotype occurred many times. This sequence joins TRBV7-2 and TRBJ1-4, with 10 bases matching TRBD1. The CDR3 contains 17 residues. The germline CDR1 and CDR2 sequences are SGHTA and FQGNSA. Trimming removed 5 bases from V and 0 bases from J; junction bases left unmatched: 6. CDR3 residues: CASSPRQGAATNEKLFF. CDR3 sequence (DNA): TGTGCCAGCAGCCCCAGACAGGGGGCTGCAACTAATGAAAAACTGTTTTTT.

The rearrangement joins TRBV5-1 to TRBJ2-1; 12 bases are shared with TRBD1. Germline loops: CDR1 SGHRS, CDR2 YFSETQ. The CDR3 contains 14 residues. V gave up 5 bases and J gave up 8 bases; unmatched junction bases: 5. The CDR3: CASRKGQGAHEQFF. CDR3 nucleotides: TGCGCCAGCAGAAAGGGACAGGGGGCCCATGAGCAGTTCTTC.

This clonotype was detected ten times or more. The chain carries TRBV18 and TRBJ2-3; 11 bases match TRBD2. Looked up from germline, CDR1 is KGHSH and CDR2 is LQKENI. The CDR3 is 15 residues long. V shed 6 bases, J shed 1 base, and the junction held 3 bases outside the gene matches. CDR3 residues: CASSTLAGGTDTQYF. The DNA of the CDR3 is TGTGCCAGCTCGACACTAGCGGGAGGCACAGATACGCAGTATTTT.

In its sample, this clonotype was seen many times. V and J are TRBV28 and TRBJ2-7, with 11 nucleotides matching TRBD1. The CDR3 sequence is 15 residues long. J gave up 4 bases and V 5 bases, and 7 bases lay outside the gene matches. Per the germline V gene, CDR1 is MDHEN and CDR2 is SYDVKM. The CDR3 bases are TGTGCCAGCAGTCCAGCTGGGGACAGGGGGTACGAGCAGTACTTC. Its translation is CASSPAGDRGYEQYF.

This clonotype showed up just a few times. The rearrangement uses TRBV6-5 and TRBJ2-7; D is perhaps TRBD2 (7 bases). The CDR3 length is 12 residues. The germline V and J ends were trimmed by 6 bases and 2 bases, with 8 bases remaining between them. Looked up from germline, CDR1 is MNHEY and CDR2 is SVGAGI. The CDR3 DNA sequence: TGTGCCAGCAGGGGGGGGCCCTACGAGCAGTACTTC. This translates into CASRGGPYEQYF.